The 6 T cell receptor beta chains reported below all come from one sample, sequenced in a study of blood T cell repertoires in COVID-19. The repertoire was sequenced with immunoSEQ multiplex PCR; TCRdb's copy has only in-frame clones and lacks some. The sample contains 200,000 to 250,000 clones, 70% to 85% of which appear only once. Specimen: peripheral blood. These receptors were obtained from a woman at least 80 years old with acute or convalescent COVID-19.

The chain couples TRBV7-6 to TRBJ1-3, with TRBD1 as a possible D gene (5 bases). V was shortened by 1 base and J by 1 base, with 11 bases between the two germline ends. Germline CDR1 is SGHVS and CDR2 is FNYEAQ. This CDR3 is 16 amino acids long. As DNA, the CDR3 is TGTGCCAGCAGCTTAGGGCAGGGCACTTCTGGAAACACCATATATTTT. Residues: CASSLGQGTSGNTIYF.

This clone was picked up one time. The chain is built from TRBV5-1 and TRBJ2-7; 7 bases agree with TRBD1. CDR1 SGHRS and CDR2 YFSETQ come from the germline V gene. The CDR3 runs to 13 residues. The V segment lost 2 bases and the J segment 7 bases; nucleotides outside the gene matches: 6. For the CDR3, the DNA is TGCGCCAGCAGCTTAACAGGGGCTACGGAGCAGTACTTC. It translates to CASSLTGATEQYF.

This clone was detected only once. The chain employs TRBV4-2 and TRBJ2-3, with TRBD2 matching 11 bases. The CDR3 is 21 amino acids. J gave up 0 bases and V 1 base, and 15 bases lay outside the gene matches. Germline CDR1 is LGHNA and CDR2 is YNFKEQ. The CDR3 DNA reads TGTGCCAGCAGCCAAGTACGGGCCGGGACTAGCGGACGGGAAAGCACAGATACGCAGTATTTT. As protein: CASSQVRAGTSGRESTDTQYF.

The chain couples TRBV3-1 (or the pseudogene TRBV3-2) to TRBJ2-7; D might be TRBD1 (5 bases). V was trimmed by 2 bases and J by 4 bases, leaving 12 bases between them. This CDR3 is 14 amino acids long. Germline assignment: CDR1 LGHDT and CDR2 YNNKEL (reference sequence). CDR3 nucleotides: TGTGCCAGCAGCCAATCTACGAAGGGGTACGAGCAGTACTTC. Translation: CASSQSTKGYEQYF.

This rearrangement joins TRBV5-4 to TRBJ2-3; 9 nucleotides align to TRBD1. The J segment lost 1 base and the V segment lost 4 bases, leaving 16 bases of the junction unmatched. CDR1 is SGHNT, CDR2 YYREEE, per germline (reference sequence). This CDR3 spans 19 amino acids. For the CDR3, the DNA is TGTGCCAGCAGCCCGGGGGGACAGGGACCTTCTAGGGGCACAGATACGCAGTATTTT. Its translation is CASSPGGQGPSRGTDTQYF.

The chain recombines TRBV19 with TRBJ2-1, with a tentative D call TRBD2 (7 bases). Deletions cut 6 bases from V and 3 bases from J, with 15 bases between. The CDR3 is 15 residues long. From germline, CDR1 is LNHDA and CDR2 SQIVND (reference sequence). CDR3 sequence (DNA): TGTGCCAGTAGCAACGGGGGGCCCGTCTACAATGAGCAGTTCTTC. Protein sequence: CASSNGGPVYNEQFF.